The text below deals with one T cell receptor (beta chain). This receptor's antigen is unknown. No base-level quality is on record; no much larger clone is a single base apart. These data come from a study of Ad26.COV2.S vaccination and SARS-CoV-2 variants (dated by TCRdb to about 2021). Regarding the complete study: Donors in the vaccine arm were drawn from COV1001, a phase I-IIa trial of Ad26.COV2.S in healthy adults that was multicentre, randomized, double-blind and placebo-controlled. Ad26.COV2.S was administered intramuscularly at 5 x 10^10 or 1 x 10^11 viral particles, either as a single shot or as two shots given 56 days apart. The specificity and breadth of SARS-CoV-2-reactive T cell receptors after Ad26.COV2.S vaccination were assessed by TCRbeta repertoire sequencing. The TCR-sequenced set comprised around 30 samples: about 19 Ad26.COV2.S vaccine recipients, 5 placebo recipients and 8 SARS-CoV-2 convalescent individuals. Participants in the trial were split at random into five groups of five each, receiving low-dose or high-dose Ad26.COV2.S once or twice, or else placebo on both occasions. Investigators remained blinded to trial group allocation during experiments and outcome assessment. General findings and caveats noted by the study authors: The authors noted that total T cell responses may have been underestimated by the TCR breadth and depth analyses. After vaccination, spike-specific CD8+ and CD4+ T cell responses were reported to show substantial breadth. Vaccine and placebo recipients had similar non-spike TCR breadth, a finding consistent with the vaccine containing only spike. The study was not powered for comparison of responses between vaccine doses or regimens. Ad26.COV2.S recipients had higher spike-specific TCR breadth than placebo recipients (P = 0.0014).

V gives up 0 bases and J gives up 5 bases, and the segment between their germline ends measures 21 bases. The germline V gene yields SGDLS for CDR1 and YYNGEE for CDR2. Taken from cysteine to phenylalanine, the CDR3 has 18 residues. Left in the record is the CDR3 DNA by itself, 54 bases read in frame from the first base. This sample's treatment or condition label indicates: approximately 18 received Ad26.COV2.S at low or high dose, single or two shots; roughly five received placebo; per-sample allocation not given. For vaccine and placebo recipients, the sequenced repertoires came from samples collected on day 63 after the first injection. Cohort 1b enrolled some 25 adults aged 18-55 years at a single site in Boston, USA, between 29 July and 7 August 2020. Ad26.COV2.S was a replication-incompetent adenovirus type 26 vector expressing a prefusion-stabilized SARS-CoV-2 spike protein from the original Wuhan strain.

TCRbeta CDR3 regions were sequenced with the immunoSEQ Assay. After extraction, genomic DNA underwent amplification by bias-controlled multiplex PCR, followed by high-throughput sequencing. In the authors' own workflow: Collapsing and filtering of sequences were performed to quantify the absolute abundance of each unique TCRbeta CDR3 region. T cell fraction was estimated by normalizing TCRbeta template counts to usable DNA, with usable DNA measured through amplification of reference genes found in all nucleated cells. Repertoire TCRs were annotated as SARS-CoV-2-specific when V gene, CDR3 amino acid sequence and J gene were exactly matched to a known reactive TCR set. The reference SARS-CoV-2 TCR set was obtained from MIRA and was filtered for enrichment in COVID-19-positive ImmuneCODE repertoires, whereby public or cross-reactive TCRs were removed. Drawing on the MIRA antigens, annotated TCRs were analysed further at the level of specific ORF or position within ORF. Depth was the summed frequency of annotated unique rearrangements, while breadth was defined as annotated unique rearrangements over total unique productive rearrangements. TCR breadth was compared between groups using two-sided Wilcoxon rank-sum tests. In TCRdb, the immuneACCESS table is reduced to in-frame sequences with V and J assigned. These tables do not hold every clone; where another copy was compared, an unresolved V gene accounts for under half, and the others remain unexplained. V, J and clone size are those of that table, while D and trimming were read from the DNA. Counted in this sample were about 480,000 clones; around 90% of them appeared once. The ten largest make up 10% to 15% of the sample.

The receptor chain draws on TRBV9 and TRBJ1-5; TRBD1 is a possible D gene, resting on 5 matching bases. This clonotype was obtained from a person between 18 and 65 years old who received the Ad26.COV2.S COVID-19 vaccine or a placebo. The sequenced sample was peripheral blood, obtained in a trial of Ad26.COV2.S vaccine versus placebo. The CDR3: CASSVVGRVFVWDQPQHF. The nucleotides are TGTGCCAGCAGCGTAGTTGGCAGGGTTTTTGTATGGGATCAGCCCCAGCATTTT.